Below, 26 T cell receptor beta chains from the same sample are listed, as sequenced in a study of cytomegalovirus exposure and HLA in healthy donors. A multiplex PCR was run with 60 Vbeta primers and 13 Jbeta primers. Sequencing used immunoSEQ multiplex PCR; TCRdb keeps in-frame clones, though not all of them. This table holds 150,000 to 200,000 clones, roughly 82% found once. The material sequenced was PBMCs. The receptor set was obtained from a woman in her forties or fifties in good health and CMV-seronegative.

The CDR3 loop is CASSLNLAGGSGELFF. DNA of the CDR3: TGCGCCAGCAGCTTGAACCTAGCGGGAGGGTCCGGGGAGCTGTTTTTT. The chain is built from TRBV5-1 and TRBJ2-2, with 12 bases lining up with TRBD2. Germline V lookup: CDR1 SGHRS, CDR2 YFSETQ. The CDR3 length is 16 residues. Trimming cost V 1 base and J 6 bases; bases outside gene matches: 4.

This rearrangement joins TRBV7-2 to TRBJ2-4; maybe TRBD1 (5 bases). Germline CDR1 reads SGHTA; CDR2 reads FQGNSA. Trimming removed 1 base at V and 1 base at J, with 11 bases between. The CDR3 totals 16 residues. DNA for the CDR3: TGTGCCAGCAGCTTAGAGCAGGGCTCGGCCAAAAACATTCAGTACTTC. It yields the protein CASSLEQGSAKNIQYF.

The chain has TRBV2 and TRBJ2-1; TRBD2 is a possible D gene (6 bases). This CDR3 is built from 15 residues. V dropped 4 bases and J dropped 2 bases, with 12 bases sitting between them. Germline V gene sequence: CDR1 SNHLY, CDR2 FYNNEI. The chain's CDR3 is CASSGEAGTYNEQFF. The CDR3 bases are TGTGCCAGCAGTGGGGAGGCGGGAACCTACAATGAGCAGTTCTTC.

The gene calls are TRBV11-3 and TRBJ2-5; 7 positions agree with TRBD2. This CDR3 contains 15 residues. V was pared by 6 bases and J by 1 base, with 8 bases of the junction left unmatched. Germline CDR1 and CDR2: SGHNT and YENEEA. The CDR3 bases are TGTGCCAGCAGTTTCGGGGGGAGTAGCCAAGAGACCCAGTACTTC. Translated, it gives CASSFGGSSQETQYF.

In DNA form, the CDR3 reads TGTGCCTGGAGCCAAGGGACAGGTTTCAGGTCCCAGCATTTT. It yields the protein CAWSQGTGFRSQHF. This chain links TRBV30 with TRBJ1-5; 8 bases map to TRBD1. J was trimmed by 11 bases and V by 3 bases; bases with no gene match: 12. This CDR3 contains 14 residues. Germline V gives CDR1 GTSNPN, CDR2 SVGIG (reference sequence).

This clone was found a few times. The CDR3 spells CASTGVGAEEVTQYF. DNA of the CDR3: TGCGCCAGCACAGGGGTGGGGGCAGAGGAGGTGACCCAGTACTTC. J is TRBJ2-5 and V is TRBV10-2, with D possibly being TRBD1 (6 bases). V lost 7 bases, J lost 7 bases, and 22 bases lay in between. Germline assignment: CDR1 WSHSY and CDR2 SAAADI. This CDR3 has 15 residues.

This clone was observed a handful of times. The rearrangement joins TRBV5-4 to TRBJ1-6, with 10 positions matching TRBD1. The germline V gene encodes CDR1 SGHNT and CDR2 YYREEE (reference sequence). V lost 4 bases, J lost 8 bases, and 9 bases stayed unmatched. This CDR3 has 16 residues. DNA of the CDR3: TGTGCCAGCAGCCACAGACAGGGGGCTGGTTATTCACCCCTCCACTTT. It codes for CASSHRQGAGYSPLHF.

V gene TRBV29-1 combines with J gene TRBJ2-5; D not certain. CDR3 length: 12 amino acids. Looked up from germline, CDR1 is SQVTM and CDR2 is ANQGSEA. Trimming removed 7 bases from V and 6 bases from J, with 15 bases in between. CDR3 in amino acids: CSALGSLKTQYF. The CDR3 DNA reads as TGCAGCGCCCTGGGTAGCTTGAAGACCCAGTACTTC.

With regard to this clone: One end of the junction does not line up with germline, which may come from a read error. The rearrangement joins TRBV19 to TRBJ2-1, with D unresolved. The CDR3 is 16 amino acids. From germline, CDR1 is LNHDA and CDR2 SQIVND (reference sequence). The CDR3 region is CVSRSTPRSSYNEQFF. CDR3 DNA: TGTGTCAGTAGGAGTACCCCGCGAAGCTCCTACAATGAGCAGTTCTTC.

The chain joins TRBV28 to TRBJ2-4, with D possibly TRBD1 on 5 matching bases. Germline CDR1 reads MDHEN; CDR2 reads SYDVKM. With 6 bases removed from V and 9 bases from J, the gap between germline ends came to 15 bases. This CDR3 spans 13 amino acids. The chain's CDR3 is CASSQTVLSIQYF. The DNA for the CDR3 is TGTGCCAGCAGCCAGACAGTCTTAAGCATTCAGTACTTC.

This clone turned up a few times. V is TRBV9 and J is TRBJ2-1; no clear D. Germline V gene sequence: CDR1 SGDLS, CDR2 YYNGEE. Trimming cost V 6 bases and J 4 bases, with 14 bases left between them. The CDR3 totals 14 residues. The CDR3 coding sequence is TGTGCCAGCACCCGAGCCCCGGGTTACAATGAGCAGTTCTTC. As protein: CASTRAPGYNEQFF.

The sample holds a few counts of this clone. The V call is TRBV11-3, the J call TRBJ2-1; D may be TRBD1 (5 bases). Trimming took 5 bases from V and 0 from J, leaving 14 bases between them. This CDR3 has 16 amino acids. Germline assignment: CDR1 SGHNT and CDR2 YENEEA. The CDR3 sequence is CASSKRTRVSYNEQFF. CDR3 in DNA: TGTGCCAGCAGCAAGAGGACAAGGGTCTCCTACAATGAGCAGTTCTTC.

The V gene is TRBV11-2, the J gene TRBJ2-5, with TRBD2 matching over 10 bases. J was trimmed by 4 bases and V by 6 bases; bases with no gene match: 14. The germline V gene has CDR1 SGHAT and CDR2 FQNNGV. The CDR3 is 17 amino acids. In nucleotides, the CDR3 is TGTGCCAGCAGTTCTAGCGGGGGAAGTCGGTATCTAGAGACCCAGTACTTC. This sequence encodes CASSSSGGSRYLETQYF. The complete variable domain, with remaining parts taken from reference TRBV11-2 and TRBJ2-5, reads EAGVAQSPRYKIIEKRQSVAFWCNPISGHATLYWYQQILGQGPKLLIQFQNNGVVDDSQLPKDRFSAERLKGVDSTLKIQPAKLEDSAVYLCASSSSGGSRYLETQYFGPGTRLLVL.

J is TRBJ1-4 and V is TRBV30; 8 bases match TRBD1. The CDR3 contains 14 residues. V lost 6 bases, J lost 4 bases, and 7 bases stayed unmatched. Looked up from germline, CDR1 is GTSNPN and CDR2 is SVGIG (reference sequence). The CDR3 sequence: CACNRDRINEKLFF. In nucleotides, the CDR3 is TGTGCCTGCAACCGGGACAGGATTAATGAAAAACTGTTTTTT. The entire variable domain, with the rest obtained from reference TRBV30 and TRBJ1-4, is as follows: SQTIHQWPATLVQPVGSPLSLECTVEGTSNPNLYWYRQAAGRGLQLLFYSVGIGQISSEVPQNLSASRPQDRQFILSSKKLLLSDSGFYLCACNRDRINEKLFFGSGTQLSVL.

This clone has just one count. This rearrangement joins TRBV14 to TRBJ2-1; D is possibly TRBD2 (6 bases). CDR1 and CDR2 from the germline V gene are SGHDN and FVKESK. V was cut by 4 bases and J by 3 bases, with 13 bases left in between. CDR3 size: 15 residues. CDR3 coding DNA: TGTGCCAGCAGCCCAGTGGAGGGCTTCTACAATGAGCAGTTCTTC. It specifies CASSPVEGFYNEQFF.

The chain combines TRBV6-5 with TRBJ2-7, with 7 bases that match TRBD1. The V segment lost 5 bases and the J segment 2 bases; nucleotides outside the gene matches: 6. There are 14 residues in the CDR3. The germline CDR1 and CDR2 sequences are MNHEY and SVGAGI. In DNA form, the CDR3 reads TGTGCCAGCAGTGGGGACAGCCACGCCTACGAGCAGTACTTC. This encodes CASSGDSHAYEQYF.

The CDR3 loop is CASRGRTGKLTDTQYF. CDR3 coding DNA: TGTGCCAGCAGGGGCCGGACAGGGAAACTCACAGATACGCAGTATTTT. The V and J genes are TRBV2 and TRBJ2-3, with 8 bases fitting TRBD1. The CDR3 is 16 residues long. With 6 bases clipped from V and 2 bases from J, the junction kept 10 bases outside the gene matches. Germline loops: CDR1 SNHLY, CDR2 FYNNEI.

The chain joins TRBV15 to TRBJ2-7, with TRBD1 matching 10 bases. Germline CDR1 and CDR2: LNHNV and YYDKDF (reference sequence). The CDR3 sequence is 17 residues long. With 0 bases clipped from V and 4 bases from J, the junction kept 9 bases outside the gene matches. CDR3 region: CATSRDLTDRGEYEQYF. In DNA form, the CDR3 reads TGTGCCACCAGCAGAGATCTGACGGACAGGGGGGAGTACGAGCAGTACTTC.

Notes on this clone: One junction end disagrees with the germline gene, perhaps due to a read error. The chain couples TRBV30 to TRBJ2-3, with 9 bases that match TRBD2. Germline loops: CDR1 GTSNPN, CDR2 SVGIG (reference sequence). This CDR3 is built from 12 residues. This CDR3 reads CAWSVRGLAWNF. The CDR3 nucleotides read TGTGCCTGGAGTGTAAGGGGACTAGCTTGGAATTTT.

This clone was detected a few times. CDR3 sequence (DNA): TGCGCCAGCAGCTTGTTGACTCCGCGGGACGCCGGGGAGCTGTTTTTT. It is translated as CASSLLTPRDAGELFF. This chain joins TRBV5-1 and TRBJ2-2; D is possibly TRBD2 (6 bases). CDR1 and CDR2 from the germline V gene are SGHRS and YFSETQ. Between the trimmed V and J ends, which lost 1 base and 6 bases, there was a span of 16 bases. The CDR3 extends over 16 amino acids. The whole variable domain, remainder taken from reference TRBV5-1 and TRBJ2-2, is KAGVTQTPRYLIKTRGQQVTLSCSPISGHRSVSWYQQTPGQGLQFLFEYFSETQRNKGNFPGRFSGRQFSNSRSEMNVSTLELGDSALYLCASSLLTPRDAGELFFGEGSRLTVL.

This clone was detected only a few times. This chain uses TRBV19 with TRBJ2-5; 8 nucleotides line up with TRBD1. V trimming: 5 bases; J trimming: 5 bases; junction bases outside the gene matches: 10. Germline assignment: CDR1 LNHDA and CDR2 SQIVND (reference sequence). The CDR3 contains 15 residues. CDR3 DNA: TGTGCCAGTAGTCGTGCGGGACAGGTTGTGGAGACCCAGTACTTC. It specifies CASSRAGQVVETQYF.

The rearrangement links TRBV6-5 to TRBJ2-7, with 14 bases lining up with TRBD2. CDR3 size: 15 residues. CDR1 and CDR2 (germline): MNHEY, SVGAGI. The trim removed 3 bases at V and 12 bases at J, leaving 10 bases unmatched. The CDR3 nucleotides are TGTGCCAGCAGTTATTCCGGACTAGCGGGAGGTCCTACGTACTTC. Translating it yields CASSYSGLAGGPTYF.

V and J are TRBV7-9 and TRBJ1-1; weak D call: TRBD1 (5 bases). Trimming took off 6 bases at V and 5 bases at J, with 22 bases between the two ends. Germline values: CDR1 SEHNR, CDR2 FQNEAQ (reference sequence). This CDR3 has 16 residues. The CDR3 sequence is CASRPPMGGGGTEAFF. For the CDR3, the DNA is TGTGCCAGCAGACCTCCCATGGGGGGTGGAGGGACTGAAGCTTTCTTT.

The V gene is TRBV13, the J gene TRBJ1-1; weak D call: TRBD1 (6 bases). V lost 2 bases to trimming and J lost 0 bases, with 13 bases between them. Germline values: CDR1 PRHDT, CDR2 FYEKMQ (reference sequence). The CDR3 loop spans 16 amino acids. The CDR3 DNA follows: TGTGCCAGCAGCTTAATCAGGGGCTCTTTGAACACTGAAGCTTTCTTT. The encoded protein is CASSLIRGSLNTEAFF.

The chain employs TRBV18 and TRBJ1-3, with no clear D. CDR3 size: 17 residues. Germline CDR1 reads KGHSH; CDR2 reads LQKENI. Trimming pared 1 base from V and 4 bases from J, leaving 17 bases between. The CDR3 DNA reads TGTGCCAGCTCACCACGGCGGGCTTACTCCTACGGAAACACCATATATTTT. Translation gives CASSPRRAYSYGNTIYF.

This clone has a single count. This chain joins TRBV10-3 and TRBJ2-7, with TRBD2 matching over 10 bases. After removal of 5 bases from V and 2 bases from J, the junction contained 3 bases not matched to a gene. Germline assignment: CDR1 ENHRY and CDR2 SYGVKD. The CDR3 totals 14 residues. CDR3 coding DNA: TGTGCCATCAGTTGGACTAGCGGTACCTACGAGCAGTACTTC. It codes for CAISWTSGTYEQYF.